What follows are 21 T cell receptor beta chains derived from one specimen sequenced in a study of vaccination effects on CD4 cells after COVID-19. Sequencing was performed with immunoSEQ multiplex PCR; in TCRdb, only in-frame clones are kept and a portion is missing. The sample records approximately 74,000 clones, under 85% being singletons. Viral peptide pool expansion of antigen-specific CD4+ T cells preceded sequencing in the ViraFEST assay. Following culture for around 10 days, CD4+ T cells were isolated. Vaccine recipients, nucleocapsid antibody negative, had no prior SARS-CoV-2 infection. Their antigens remain unidentified. Sample: CD4+ T cells from PBMCs cultured with HCoV-NL63 spike peptides, taken before COVID-19 vaccination. These receptors all stem from a human donor who received a COVID-19 vaccine.

The chain employs TRBV6-2 or TRBV6-3 and TRBJ2-6; TRBD1 aligns across 8 bases. With V trimmed by 5 bases and J by 2 bases, 5 bases remained unmatched. The CDR3 consists of 16 residues. Germline values: CDR1 MNHEY, CDR2 SVGEGT. The CDR3 sequence: CASSRTGTPGANVLTF. CDR3 bases: TGTGCCAGCAGTCGGACAGGGACCCCTGGGGCCAACGTCCTGACTTTC.

The J gene is TRBJ1-1, the V gene TRBV2, with D hard to call. The ends were cut back, 4 bases at V and 0 bases at J, with 6 bases in the middle. The CDR3 loop spans 13 amino acids. Germline V lookup: CDR1 SNHLY, CDR2 FYNNEI. CDR3 region: CASSAQVNTEAFF. DNA for the CDR3: TGTGCCAGCAGTGCCCAGGTGAACACTGAAGCTTTCTTT.

This sequence joins TRBV6-4 and TRBJ2-7; TRBD1 aligns across 8 bases. The CDR3 has 16 residues. V was clipped by 3 bases and J by 4 bases; unmatched bases: 11. The V gene's germline CDR1 is MRHNA and CDR2 SNTAGT. In DNA, the CDR3 is TGTGCCAGCAGTGATGGGCAGGGGGCGCTTGGGTACGAGCAGTACGTC. Residues: CASSDGQGALGYEQYV.

This clone appeared a few times. The chain is built from TRBV12-5 and TRBJ2-2; D might be TRBD1 (6 bases). Germline CDR1 LGHNT, CDR2 FRNRAP. V was cut by 3 bases and J by 0 bases, with 11 bases left in between. The CDR3 consists of 16 residues. CDR3 protein: CASGFRTGPNTGELFF. CDR3 coding DNA: TGTGCTAGTGGTTTCCGTACAGGGCCGAACACCGGGGAGCTGTTTTTT.

The chain links TRBV19 to TRBJ2-3, with D tentatively TRBD2 (5 bases). This CDR3 is built from 16 residues. V was cut by 5 bases and J by 7 bases, with 22 bases left in between. Germline V gene lookup returns CDR1 LNHDA and CDR2 SQIVND (reference sequence). The CDR3 protein is CASSAGISFVVYTQYF. As DNA, the CDR3 is TGTGCCAGTAGTGCCGGGATCTCCTTTGTTGTATATACGCAGTATTTT.

The genes are TRBV11-2 and TRBJ2-5; D possibly corresponds to TRBD2 (5 bases). The CDR3 covers 14 residues. Germline CDR1 SGHAT, CDR2 FQNNGV. Trimming stripped 0 bases from V and 7 bases from J, with 12 bases between. DNA for the CDR3: TGTGCCAGCAGCTTAGATCGGGCTGGAGGGACCCAGTACTTC. Translated, it gives CASSLDRAGGTQYF.

The V call is TRBV9, the J call TRBJ1-1, with D tentatively TRBD1 (5 bases). Germline V gives CDR1 SGDLS, CDR2 YYNGEE. V was clipped by 0 bases and J by 6 bases, with 15 bases between them. CDR3 size: 15 residues. CDR3: CASSVGRWQGAEAFF. Here the CDR3 DNA reads TGTGCCAGCAGCGTAGGGCGGTGGCAGGGCGCTGAAGCTTTCTTT.

The V gene is TRBV29-1, the J gene TRBJ2-5, with 9 bases identical to TRBD1. The V segment lost 6 bases and the J segment 5 bases; nucleotides outside the gene matches: 4. The germline CDR1 and CDR2 sequences are SQVTM and ANQGSEA. This CDR3 spans 12 amino acids. The CDR3 DNA is TGCAGCGTAGACAGGGGGGGGGAGACCCAGTACTTC. It specifies CSVDRGGETQYF. The whole variable domain, filled in from reference TRBV29-1 and TRBJ2-5, reads SAVISQKPSRDICQRGTSLTIQCQVDSQVTMMFWYRQQPGQSLTLIATANQGSEATYESGFVIDKFPISRPNLTFSTLTVSNMSPEDSSIYLCSVDRGGETQYFGPGTRLLVL.

The V and J genes are TRBV28 and TRBJ2-2; D not resolved. Germline-derived CDR1 and CDR2 are MDHEN and SYDVKM. V dropped 7 bases and J dropped 1 base, with 4 bases sitting between them. The CDR3 length is 12 residues. CDR3 coding DNA: TGTGCCAGCATTGGGAACACCGGGGAGCTGTTTTTT. Its protein is CASIGNTGELFF.

This chain links TRBV19 with TRBJ2-4; D remains ambiguous. V was clipped by 1 base and J by 0 bases, with 4 bases between them. Germline V gives CDR1 LNHDA, CDR2 SQIVND (reference sequence). This CDR3 is 14 amino acids long. The CDR3 DNA sequence: TGTGCCAGTAGTATAGGGGCAGCCAAAAACATTCAGTACTTC. Translating it yields CASSIGAAKNIQYF.

J is TRBJ2-5 and V is TRBV19; TRBD2 is a possible D gene (5 bases). Trimming removed 6 bases at V and 5 bases at J, with 13 bases between. There are 13 residues in the CDR3. Germline-derived CDR1 and CDR2 are LNHDA and SQIVND (reference sequence). This CDR3 reads CASRALPGETQYF. CDR3 in DNA: TGTGCCAGTAGGGCGTTACCGGGGGAGACCCAGTACTTC.

The chain links TRBV24-1 to TRBJ1-5; 7 positions agree with TRBD1. The germline V gene encodes CDR1 KGHDR and CDR2 SFDVKD. The length of the CDR3 is 17 residues. Unmatched junction bases numbered 7, after V lost 2 bases and J lost 1 base. The CDR3 DNA reads TGTGCCACCAGTGATTCACAGGGGCTAGAGAGCAATCAGCCCCAGCATTTT. Amino acid sequence: CATSDSQGLESNQPQHF.

The CDR3 here is CASSLAHSTVTRRGYTF. The CDR3 bases are TGTGCCAGCAGCTTAGCCCATTCGACAGTTACTCGGCGGGGCTACACCTTC. The V gene is TRBV11-2, the J gene TRBJ1-2; D is perhaps TRBD1 (5 bases). The V end was cut by 1 base, the J end by 8 bases, with 23 bases between. CDR3 length: 17 amino acids. Per germline, CDR1 SGHAT and CDR2 FQNNGV.

Only a few counts were recorded for this clone. The chain joins TRBV7-2 to TRBJ2-7, with 8 bases that match TRBD1. Looked up from germline, CDR1 is SGHTA and CDR2 is FQGNSA. The CDR3 length is 14 residues. The V segment lost 5 bases and the J segment 6 bases; nucleotides outside the gene matches: 9. CDR3 nucleotides: TGTGCCAGCAGCCCCCGGACAGGGATGGGCGAGCAGTACGTC. Protein sequence: CASSPRTGMGEQYV.

This clone was observed once. The rearrangement uses TRBV20-1 and TRBJ2-3, with D possibly matching TRBD2 (6 bases). CDR3 length: 11 amino acids. Germline CDR1 DFQATT, CDR2 SNEGSKA (reference sequence). Trimming took off 6 bases at V and 9 bases at J, with 13 bases between the two ends. CDR3 protein: CSATTSYTQYF. CDR3 DNA sequence: TGCAGTGCAACGACTAGTTACACGCAGTATTTT.

There are a few counts of this clone. Here the CDR3 reads CASSDRAANQPQHF. CDR3 coding DNA: TGCGCCAGCAGTGATCGGGCAGCTAATCAGCCCCAGCATTTT. V gene TRBV10-2 combines with J gene TRBJ1-5; no clear D gene. This CDR3 comprises 14 residues. Per germline, CDR1 WSHSY and CDR2 SAAADI. V was cut by 3 bases and J by 4 bases, with 10 bases left in between.

This chain connects TRBV30 to TRBJ1-2, with D tentatively TRBD1 (5 bases). Trimming removed 2 bases from V and 5 bases from J, with 15 bases in between. Germline V CDR1 and CDR2: GTSNPN, SVGIG (reference sequence). CDR3 size: 14 residues. CDR3: CAWSNLGPRYGYTF. The CDR3 DNA reads TGTGCCTGGAGTAACCTGGGACCGAGATATGGCTACACCTTC. Looking up the rest from reference TRBV30 and TRBJ1-2 gives the full variable domain: SQTIHQWPATLVQPVGSPLSLECTVEGTSNPNLYWYRQAAGRGLQLLFYSVGIGQISSEVPQNLSASRPQDRQFILSSKKLLLSDSGFYLCAWSNLGPRYGYTFGSGTRLTVV.

This clone was seen once. V usage is TRBV12-3 or TRBV12-4 and J usage is TRBJ1-2; no reliable D call. The CDR3 has 12 residues. The V end lost 6 bases, the J end lost 8 bases, and 13 bases lay between the germline ends. The DNA for the CDR3 is TGTGCCAGCAGCGAGGGTTCATGGGGCTACACCTTC. Residues: CASSEGSWGYTF.

This chain links TRBV6-4 with TRBJ2-2, with 11 nucleotides matching TRBD2. This CDR3 spans 16 amino acids. V trimming: 4 bases; J trimming: 0 bases; junction bases outside the gene matches: 1. Germline V gene lookup returns CDR1 MRHNA and CDR2 SNTAGT. The CDR3 nucleotides read TGTGCCAGCAGTGCACTAGCGGGGGCGAACACCGGGGAGCTGTTTTTT. Its translation: CASSALAGANTGELFF.

The chain is built from TRBV6-5 and TRBJ2-7, with 12 bases fitting TRBD2. The CDR3 runs to 15 residues. Unmatched junction bases numbered 5, after V lost 8 bases and J lost 0 bases. Germline V CDR1 and CDR2: MNHEY, SVGAGI. The CDR3 DNA is TGTGCCAGCGGGAAGACTAGCGGGGGCTCCTACGAGCAGTACGTC. It specifies CASGKTSGGSYEQYV.

In this sample, this clone turned up once. The rearrangement links TRBV24-1 to TRBJ2-3, with TRBD1 identical over 12 bases. Germline lookup yields CDR1 KGHDR and CDR2 SFDVKD. V gave up 7 bases and J gave up 1 base; unmatched junction bases: 8. This CDR3 contains 17 residues. DNA for the CDR3: TGTGCCACCAGCGCCGGGACAGGGGGCTGGGGCACAGATACGCAGTATTTT. It specifies CATSAGTGGWGTDTQYF.